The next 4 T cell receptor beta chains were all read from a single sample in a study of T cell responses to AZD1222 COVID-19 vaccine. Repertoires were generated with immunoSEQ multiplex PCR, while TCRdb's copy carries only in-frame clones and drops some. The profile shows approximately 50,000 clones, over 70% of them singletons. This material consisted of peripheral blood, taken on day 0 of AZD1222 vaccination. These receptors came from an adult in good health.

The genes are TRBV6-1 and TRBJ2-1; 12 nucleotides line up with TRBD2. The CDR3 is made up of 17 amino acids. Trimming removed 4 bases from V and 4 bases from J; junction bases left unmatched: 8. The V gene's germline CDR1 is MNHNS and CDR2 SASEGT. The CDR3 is CASSAPTSGSYYNEQFF. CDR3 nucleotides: TGTGCCAGCAGTGCCCCGACTAGCGGGAGTTATTACAATGAGCAGTTCTTC.

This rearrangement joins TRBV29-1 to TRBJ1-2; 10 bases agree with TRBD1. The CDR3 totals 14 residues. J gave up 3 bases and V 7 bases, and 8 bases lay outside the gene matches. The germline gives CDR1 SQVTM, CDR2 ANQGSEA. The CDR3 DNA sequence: TGCAGCGGTAAACCCGGGACAGGGGACTATGGCTACACCTTC. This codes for CSGKPGTGDYGYTF.

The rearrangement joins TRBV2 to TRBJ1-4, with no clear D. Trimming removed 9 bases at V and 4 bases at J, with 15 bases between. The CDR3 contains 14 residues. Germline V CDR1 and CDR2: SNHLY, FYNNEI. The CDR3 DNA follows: TGTGCCAGTAGAGTCGGACCCATTAATGAAAAACTGTTTTTT. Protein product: CASRVGPINEKLFF.

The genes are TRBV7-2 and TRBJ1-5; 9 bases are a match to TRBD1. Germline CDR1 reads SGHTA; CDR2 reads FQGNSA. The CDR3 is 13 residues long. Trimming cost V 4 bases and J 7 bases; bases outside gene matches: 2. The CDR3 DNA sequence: TGTGCCAGCAGCTGGGACAGGGAACAGCCCCAGCATTTT. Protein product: CASSWDREQPQHF. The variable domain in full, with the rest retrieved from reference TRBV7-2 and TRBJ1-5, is GAGVSQSPSNKVTEKGKDVELRCDPISGHTALYWYRQSLGQGLEFLIYFQGNSAPDKSGLPSDRFSAERTGGSVSTLTIQRTQQEDSAVYLCASSWDREQPQHFGDGTRLSIL.